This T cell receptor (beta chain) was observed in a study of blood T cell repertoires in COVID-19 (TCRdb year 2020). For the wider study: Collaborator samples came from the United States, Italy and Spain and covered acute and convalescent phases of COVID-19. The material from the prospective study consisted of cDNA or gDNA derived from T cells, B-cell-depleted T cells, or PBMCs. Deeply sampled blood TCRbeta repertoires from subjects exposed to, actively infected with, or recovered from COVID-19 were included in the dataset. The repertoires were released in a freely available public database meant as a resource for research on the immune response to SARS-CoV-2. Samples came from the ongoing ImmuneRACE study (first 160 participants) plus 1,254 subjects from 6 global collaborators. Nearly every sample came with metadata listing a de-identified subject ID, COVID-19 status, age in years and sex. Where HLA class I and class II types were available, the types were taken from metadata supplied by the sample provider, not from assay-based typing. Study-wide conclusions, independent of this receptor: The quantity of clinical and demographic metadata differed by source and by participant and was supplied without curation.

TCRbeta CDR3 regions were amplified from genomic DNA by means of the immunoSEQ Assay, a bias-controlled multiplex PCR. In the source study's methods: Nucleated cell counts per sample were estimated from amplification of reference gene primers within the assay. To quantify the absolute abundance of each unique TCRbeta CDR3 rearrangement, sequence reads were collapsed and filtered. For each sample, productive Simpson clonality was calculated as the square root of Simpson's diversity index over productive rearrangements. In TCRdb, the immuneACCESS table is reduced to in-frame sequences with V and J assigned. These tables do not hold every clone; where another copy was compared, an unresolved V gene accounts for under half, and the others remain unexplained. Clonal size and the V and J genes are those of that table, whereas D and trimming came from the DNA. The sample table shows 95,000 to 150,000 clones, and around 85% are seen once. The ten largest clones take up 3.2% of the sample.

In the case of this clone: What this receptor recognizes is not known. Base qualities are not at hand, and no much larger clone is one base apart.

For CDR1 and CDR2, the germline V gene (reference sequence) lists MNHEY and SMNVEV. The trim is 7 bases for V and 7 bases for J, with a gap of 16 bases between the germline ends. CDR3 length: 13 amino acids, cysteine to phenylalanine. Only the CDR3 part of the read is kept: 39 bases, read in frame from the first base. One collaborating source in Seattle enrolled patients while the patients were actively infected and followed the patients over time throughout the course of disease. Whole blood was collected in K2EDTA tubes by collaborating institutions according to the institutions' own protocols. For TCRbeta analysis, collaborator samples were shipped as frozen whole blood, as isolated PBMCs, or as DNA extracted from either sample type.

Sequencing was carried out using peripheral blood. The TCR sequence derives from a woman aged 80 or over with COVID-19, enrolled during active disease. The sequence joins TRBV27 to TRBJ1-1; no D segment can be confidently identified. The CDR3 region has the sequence CASTSISSREAFF. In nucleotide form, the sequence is TGTGCCAGCACCTCAATCTCGAGCCGTGAAGCTTTCTTT.